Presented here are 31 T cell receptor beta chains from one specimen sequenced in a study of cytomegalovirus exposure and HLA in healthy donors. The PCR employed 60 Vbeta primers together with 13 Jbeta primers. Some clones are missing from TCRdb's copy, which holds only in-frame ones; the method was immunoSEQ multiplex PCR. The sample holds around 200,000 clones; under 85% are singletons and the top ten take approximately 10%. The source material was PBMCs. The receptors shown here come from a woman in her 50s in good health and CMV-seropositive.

CDR3 region: CASSPRTGLNNQPQHF. As DNA, the CDR3 is TGTGCCAGCAGTCCCCGGACAGGGTTGAACAATCAGCCCCAGCATTTT. The rearrangement joins TRBV27 to TRBJ1-5; 8 bases align to TRBD1. Trimming cost V 5 bases and J 3 bases; bases outside gene matches: 9. CDR1 and CDR2 (germline): MNHEY, SMNVEV (reference sequence). This CDR3 comprises 16 residues.

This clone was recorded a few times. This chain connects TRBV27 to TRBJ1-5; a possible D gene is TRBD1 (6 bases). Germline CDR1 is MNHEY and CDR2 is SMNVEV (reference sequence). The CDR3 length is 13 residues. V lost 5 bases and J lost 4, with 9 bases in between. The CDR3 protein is CASSLTGNQPQHF. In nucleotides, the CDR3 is TGTGCCAGCAGTCTAACAGGGAATCAGCCCCAGCATTTT.

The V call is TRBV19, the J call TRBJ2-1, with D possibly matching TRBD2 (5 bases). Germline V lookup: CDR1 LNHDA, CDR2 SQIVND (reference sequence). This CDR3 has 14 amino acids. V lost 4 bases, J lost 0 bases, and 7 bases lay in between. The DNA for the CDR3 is TGTGCCAGTAGTACCGGGAACTCCTACAATGAGCAGTTCTTC. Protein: CASSTGNSYNEQFF.

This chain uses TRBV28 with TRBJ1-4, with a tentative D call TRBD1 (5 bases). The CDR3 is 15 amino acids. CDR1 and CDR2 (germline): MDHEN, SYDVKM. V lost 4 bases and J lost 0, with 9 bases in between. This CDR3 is CASSSGGATNEKLFF. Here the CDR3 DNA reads TGTGCCAGCAGTTCCGGGGGGGCAACTAATGAAAAACTGTTTTTT.

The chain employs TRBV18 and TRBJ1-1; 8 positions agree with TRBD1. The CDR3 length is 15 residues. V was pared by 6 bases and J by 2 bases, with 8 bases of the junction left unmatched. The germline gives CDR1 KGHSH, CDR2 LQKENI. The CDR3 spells CASSQNRGGNTEAFF. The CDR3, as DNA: TGTGCCAGCTCGCAAAACAGGGGGGGAAACACTGAAGCTTTCTTT.

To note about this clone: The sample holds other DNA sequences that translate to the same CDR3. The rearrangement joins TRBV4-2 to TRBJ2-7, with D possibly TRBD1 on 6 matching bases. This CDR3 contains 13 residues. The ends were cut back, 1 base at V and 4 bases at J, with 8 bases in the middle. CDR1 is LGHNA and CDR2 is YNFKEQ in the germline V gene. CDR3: CASSQVGGYEQYF. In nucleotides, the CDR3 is TGTGCCAGCAGCCAAGTAGGGGGATACGAGCAGTACTTC.

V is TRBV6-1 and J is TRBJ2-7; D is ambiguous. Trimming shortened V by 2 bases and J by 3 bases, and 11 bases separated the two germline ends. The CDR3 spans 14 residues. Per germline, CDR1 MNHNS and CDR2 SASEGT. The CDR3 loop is CASSELYSYYEQYF. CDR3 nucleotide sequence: TGTGCCAGCAGTGAACTATACAGTTACTACGAGCAGTACTTC.

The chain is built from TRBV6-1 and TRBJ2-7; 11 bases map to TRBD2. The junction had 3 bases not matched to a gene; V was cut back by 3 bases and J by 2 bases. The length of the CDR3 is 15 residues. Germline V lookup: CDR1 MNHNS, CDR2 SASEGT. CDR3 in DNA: TGTGCCAGCAGTGATAATAGCGGGGGGGCCTACGAGCAGTACTTC. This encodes CASSDNSGGAYEQYF.

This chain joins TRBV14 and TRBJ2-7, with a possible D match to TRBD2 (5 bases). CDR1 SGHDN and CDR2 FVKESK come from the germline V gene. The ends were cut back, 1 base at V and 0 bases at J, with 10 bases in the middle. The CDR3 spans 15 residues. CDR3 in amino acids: CASSQGRRSSYEQYF. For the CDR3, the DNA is TGTGCCAGCAGCCAAGGCAGGAGGAGCTCCTACGAGCAGTACTTC.

CDR3 loop: CAISAHRDRGPNEQFF. The CDR3 region has the DNA TGTGCCATCAGTGCACACCGGGACAGGGGGCCCAATGAGCAGTTCTTC. The chain carries TRBV10-3 and TRBJ2-1; 12 nucleotides agree with TRBD1. This CDR3 is built from 16 residues. From germline, CDR1 is ENHRY and CDR2 SYGVKD. Unmatched junction bases numbered 7, after V lost 4 bases and J lost 6 bases.

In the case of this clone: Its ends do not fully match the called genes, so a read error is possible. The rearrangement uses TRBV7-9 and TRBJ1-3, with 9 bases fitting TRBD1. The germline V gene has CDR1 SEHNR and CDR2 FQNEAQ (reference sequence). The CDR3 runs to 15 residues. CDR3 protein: CASSSGTGPFDTTYF. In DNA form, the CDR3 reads TGTGCCAGCAGCTCCGGGACAGGGCCGTTCGACACCACATATTTT.

As DNA, the CDR3 is TGTGCCAGCAGCCGCCAGACAGGGGGCTCGTACAATGAGCAGTTCTTC. This sequence encodes CASSRQTGGSYNEQFF. V gene TRBV7-9 combines with J gene TRBJ2-1, with 10 bases lining up with TRBD1. With 5 bases clipped from V and 4 bases from J, the junction kept 8 bases outside the gene matches. CDR3 size: 16 residues. Germline V CDR1 and CDR2: SEHNR, FQNEAQ (reference sequence).

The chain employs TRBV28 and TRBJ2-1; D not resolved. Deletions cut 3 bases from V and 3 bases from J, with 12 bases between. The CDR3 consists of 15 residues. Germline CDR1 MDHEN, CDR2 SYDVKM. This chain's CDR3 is CASSLSGPGYNEQFF. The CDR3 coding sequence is TGTGCCAGCAGTTTGAGTGGTCCCGGCTACAATGAGCAGTTCTTC. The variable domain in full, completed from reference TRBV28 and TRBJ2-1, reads DVKVTQSSRYLVKRTGEKVFLECVQDMDHENMFWYRQDPGLGLRLIYFSYDVKMKEKGDIPEGYSVSREKKERFSLILESASTNQTSMYLCASSLSGPGYNEQFFGPGTRLTVL.

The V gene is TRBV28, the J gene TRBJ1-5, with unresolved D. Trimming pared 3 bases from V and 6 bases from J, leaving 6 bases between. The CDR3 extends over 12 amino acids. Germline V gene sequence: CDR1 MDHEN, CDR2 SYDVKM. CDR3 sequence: CASSFPSQPQHF. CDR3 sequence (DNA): TGTGCCAGCAGTTTCCCCAGTCAGCCCCAGCATTTT.

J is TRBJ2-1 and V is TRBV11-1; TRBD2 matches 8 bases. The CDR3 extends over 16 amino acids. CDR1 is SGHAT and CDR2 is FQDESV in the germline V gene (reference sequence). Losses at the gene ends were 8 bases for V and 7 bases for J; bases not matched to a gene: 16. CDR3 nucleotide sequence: TGTGCCAGCCGAACTTCGTTAGCGGGATATCGAAATGAGCAGTTCTTC. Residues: CASRTSLAGYRNEQFF.

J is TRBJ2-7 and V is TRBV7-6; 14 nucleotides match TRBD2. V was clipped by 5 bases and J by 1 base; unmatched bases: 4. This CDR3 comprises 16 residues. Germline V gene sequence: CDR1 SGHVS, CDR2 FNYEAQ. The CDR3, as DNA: TGTGCCAGCAGCCGGGGACTAGCGGGGGATTCCTACGAGCAGTACTTC. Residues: CASSRGLAGDSYEQYF.

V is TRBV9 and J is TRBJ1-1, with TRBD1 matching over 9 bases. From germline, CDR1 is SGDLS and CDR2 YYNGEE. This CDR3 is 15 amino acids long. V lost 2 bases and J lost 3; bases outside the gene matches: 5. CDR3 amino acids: CASSVTGGWDTEAFF. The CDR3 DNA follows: TGTGCCAGCAGCGTCACAGGGGGCTGGGACACTGAAGCTTTCTTT.

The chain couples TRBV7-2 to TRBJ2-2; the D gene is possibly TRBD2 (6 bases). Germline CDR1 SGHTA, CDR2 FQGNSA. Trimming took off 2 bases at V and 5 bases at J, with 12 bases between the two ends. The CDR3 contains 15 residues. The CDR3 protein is CASSLLGLGTGELFF. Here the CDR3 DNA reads TGTGCCAGCAGCTTATTGGGACTGGGGACCGGGGAGCTGTTTTTT.

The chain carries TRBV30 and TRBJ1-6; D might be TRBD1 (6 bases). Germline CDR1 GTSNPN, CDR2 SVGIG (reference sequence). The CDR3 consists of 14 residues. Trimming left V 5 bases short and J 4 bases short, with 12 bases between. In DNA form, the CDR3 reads TGTGCCTGGGGGGGCAGCCGTTATAATTCACCCCTCCACTTT. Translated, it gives CAWGGSRYNSPLHF.

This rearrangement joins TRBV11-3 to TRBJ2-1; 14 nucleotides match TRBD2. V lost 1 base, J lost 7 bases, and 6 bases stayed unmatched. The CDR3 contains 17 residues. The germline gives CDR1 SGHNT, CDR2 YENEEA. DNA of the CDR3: TGTGCCAGCAGCTTAGGCGCCGGGACTAGCGGGGGTAATGAGCAGTTCTTC. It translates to CASSLGAGTSGGNEQFF.

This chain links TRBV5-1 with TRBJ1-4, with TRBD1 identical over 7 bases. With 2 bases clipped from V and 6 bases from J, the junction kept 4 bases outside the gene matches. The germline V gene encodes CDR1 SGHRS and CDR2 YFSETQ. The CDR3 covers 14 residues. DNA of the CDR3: TGCGCCAGCAGCTTAGGGGGCATGGATGAAAAACTGTTTTTT. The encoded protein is CASSLGGMDEKLFF.

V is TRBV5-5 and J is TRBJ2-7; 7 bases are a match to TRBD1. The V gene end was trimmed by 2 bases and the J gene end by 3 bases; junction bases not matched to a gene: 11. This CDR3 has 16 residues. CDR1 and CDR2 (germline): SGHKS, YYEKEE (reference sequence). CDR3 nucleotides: TGTGCCAGCAGCTTCGTGCCGACAGGGTGGAACTACGAGCAGTACTTC. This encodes CASSFVPTGWNYEQYF. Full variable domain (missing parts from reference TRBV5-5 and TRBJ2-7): DAGVTQSPTHLIKTRGQQVTLRCSPISGHKSVSWYQQVLGQGPQFIFQYYEKEERGRGNFPDRFSARQFPNYSSELNVNALLLGDSALYLCASSFVPTGWNYEQYFGPGTRLTVT.

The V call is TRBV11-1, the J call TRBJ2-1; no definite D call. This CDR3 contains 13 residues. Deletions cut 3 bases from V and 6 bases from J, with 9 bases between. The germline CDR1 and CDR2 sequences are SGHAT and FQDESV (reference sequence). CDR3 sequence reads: CASSLSSGNEQFF. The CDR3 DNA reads TGTGCCAGCAGCTTGTCCAGTGGCAATGAGCAGTTCTTC.

The CDR3 is CATGQNTEAFF. CDR3 coding DNA: TGTGCGACGGGACAGAACACTGAAGCTTTCTTT. V gene TRBV19 combines with J gene TRBJ1-1; tentative D call: TRBD1 (6 bases). Germline CDR1 is LNHDA and CDR2 is SQIVND (reference sequence). The CDR3 is 11 residues long. Based on the CDR3 plus reference TRBV19 and TRBJ1-1, the full variable domain is DGGITQSPKYLFRKEGQNVTLSCEQNLNHDAMYWYRQDPGQGLRLIYYSQIVNDFQKGDIAEGYSVSREKKESFPLTVTSAQKNPTAFYLCATGQNTEAFFGQGTRLTVV.

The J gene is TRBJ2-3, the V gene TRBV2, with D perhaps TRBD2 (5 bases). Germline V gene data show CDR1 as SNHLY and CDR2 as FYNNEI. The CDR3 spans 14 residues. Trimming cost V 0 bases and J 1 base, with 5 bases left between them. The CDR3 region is CASSEARGTDTQYF. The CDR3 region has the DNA TGTGCCAGCAGTGAAGCGCGGGGCACAGATACGCAGTATTTT.

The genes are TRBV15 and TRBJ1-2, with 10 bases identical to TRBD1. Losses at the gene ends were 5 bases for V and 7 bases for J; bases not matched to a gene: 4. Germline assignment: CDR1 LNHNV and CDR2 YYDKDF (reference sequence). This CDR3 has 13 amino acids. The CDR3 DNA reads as TGTGCCACCAGCTTACGACAGGGGGCTGGCTACACCTTC. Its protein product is CATSLRQGAGYTF.

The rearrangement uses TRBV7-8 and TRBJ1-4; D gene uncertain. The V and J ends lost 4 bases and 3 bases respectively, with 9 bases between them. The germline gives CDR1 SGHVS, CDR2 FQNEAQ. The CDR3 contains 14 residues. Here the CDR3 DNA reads TGTGCCAGCAGCTCCACTGTTGCTAATGAAAAACTGTTTTTT. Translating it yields CASSSTVANEKLFF.

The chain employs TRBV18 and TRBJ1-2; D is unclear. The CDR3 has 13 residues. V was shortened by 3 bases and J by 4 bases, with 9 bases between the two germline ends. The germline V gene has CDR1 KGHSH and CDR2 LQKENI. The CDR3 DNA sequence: TGTGCCAGCTCACCTTCAGGAGGCTATGGCTACACCTTC. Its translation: CASSPSGGYGYTF.

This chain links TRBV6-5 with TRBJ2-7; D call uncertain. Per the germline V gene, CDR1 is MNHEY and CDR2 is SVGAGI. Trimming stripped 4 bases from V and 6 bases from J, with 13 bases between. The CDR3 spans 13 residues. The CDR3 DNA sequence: TGTGCCAGCAGTTTTTCTCGTGCAGGCGAGCAGTACTTC. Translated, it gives CASSFSRAGEQYF.

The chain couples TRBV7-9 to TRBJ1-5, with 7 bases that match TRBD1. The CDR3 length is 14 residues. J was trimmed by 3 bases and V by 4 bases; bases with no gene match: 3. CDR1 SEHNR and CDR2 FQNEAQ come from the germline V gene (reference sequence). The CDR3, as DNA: TGTGCCAGCAGCTCCGGGACAGACAATCAGCCCCAGCATTTT. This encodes CASSSGTDNQPQHF.

CDR3 coding DNA: TGTGCCACGAGGGGCACAGGGACCAATGAGCAGTTCTTC. Amino acids: CATRGTGTNEQFF. The chain has TRBV10-3 and TRBJ2-1; D possibly corresponds to TRBD1 (6 bases). The CDR3 has 13 residues. The V end lost 10 bases, the J end lost 6 bases, and 16 bases lay between the germline ends. Germline V gene sequence: CDR1 ENHRY, CDR2 SYGVKD.